This TCR beta chain emerged from a study of early T cells in non-severe SARS-CoV-2 infection. On the study more broadly: Sequenced bulk RNA came from whole blood that was unsorted, and chains were unpaired. Study-level findings and limits: Clonotype matching in VDJdb favored anti-spike CD8 responses and did not capture private and CD4 specificities.

Turning to this clonotype: What it binds is unknown.

Attached unique molecular identifiers marked individual cDNA molecules. In TCRdb, the 5' RACE reads were re-called with MiXCR into one record per CDR3 protein. The table includes 55,000 to 80,000 distinct CDR3 sequences, approximately 12% detected once. The sample comprised whole blood. The TCR sequence derives from an adult who was a healthcare worker with PCR-confirmed SARS-CoV-2 infection or an uninfected control (not recorded which).

The CDR3 DNA sequence: TGTGCCAGCAGTCCCCCAGGGGCCGAGCAGTACTTC. This gives the protein CASSPPGAEQYF. The chain is built from TRBV6-6 and TRBJ2-7; D is possibly TRBD1 (6 bases). Germline values: CDR1 MNHNY, CDR2 SVGAGI (reference sequence). The CDR3 spans 12 residues. V lost 5 bases to trimming and J lost 6 bases, with 11 bases between them.